The clone carrying this T cell receptor (beta chain) came up many times. Its antigen remains unidentified. Isolation of PBMCs was performed using roughly 10 ml of fresh peripheral blood. Using RNA transcripts, the TCR beta CDR3 regions were amplified. An opening RT-PCR round employed HTBI primers and preceded a second-round multiplex PCR. One entry per CDR3 protein, called by TCRdb with MiXCR from the multiplex PCR reads. The data contain under 800,000 distinct CDR3 sequences, about a fifth of them singletons. The data were taken from a study of Graves' ophthalmopathy and Graves' hyperthyroidism. Study-wide results and caveats: Sensitivity reached 70.59% and specificity 72% to 80% when the model predicted ophthalmopathy progression.

With 6 bases clipped from V and 4 bases from J, the junction kept 11 bases outside the gene matches. Germline V lookup: CDR1 SNHLY, CDR2 FYNNEI. The CDR3 contains 16 residues. V and J are TRBV2 and TRBJ1-5; 8 bases align to TRBD1. The TCR sequence derives from a woman aged 18 to 35 with stable Graves' hyperthyroidism. Some clones in this sample may be carry-over from other donors' samples. Specimen: peripheral blood. The CDR3 is CASRADRARGNQPQHF. CDR3 bases: TGTGCCAGCAGGGCGGACAGGGCGCGTGGAAATCAGCCCCAGCATTTT.